The T cell receptor beta chain described here comes from a study of T cells in Graves' hyperthyroidism and ophthalmopathy. At the level of the study: The blood sample was taken at first diagnosis, before treatment began.

Researchers took RNA transcripts and amplified the TCR beta CDR3 regions from them. The HTBI primer set was used in a first-round RT-PCR of the TCR CDR3. TCRdb used MiXCR to reprocess the multiplex PCR reads, holding one entry per CDR3 protein. The profile shows hundreds of thousands of distinct CDR3 sequences, roughly an eighth of them singletons. Points from the study as a whole: Before onset, ophthalmopathy was predicted by the model a median around 6 months earlier. Researchers report that a 13 V-J model separated ophthalmopathy from stable hyperthyroidism.

Ten or more counts support this clonotype. Its antigen is unknown. The V gene end was trimmed by 2 bases and the J gene end by 4 bases; junction bases not matched to a gene: 8. CDR3 length: 15 amino acids. CDR1 and CDR2 from the germline V gene are SGDLS and YYNGEE. Fresh peripheral blood, 7.5 to 10 ml, yielded the PBMCs. Input material: blood. The clonotype comes from a woman between 40 and 55 years old with Graves' ophthalmopathy. The V and J genes are TRBV9 and TRBJ1-1; TRBD1 agrees at 7 bases. The DNA of the CDR3 is TGTGCCAGCAGCGTCCGGGGACAGTGGGCCACTGAAGCTTTCTTT. Amino acids: CASSVRGQWATEAFF.